This T cell receptor beta chain stems from a study of T cell responses to AZD1222 COVID-19 vaccine. Germline CDR1 is MNHNY and CDR2 is SVGAGI (reference sequence). This CDR3 comprises 16 residues. The V gene lost 2 bases and the J gene lost 0 bases, with 10 bases spanning the gap. Generated by immunoSEQ multiplex PCR, the TCRdb table keeps only in-frame clones and is missing some. The table has over 120,000 clones, about 92% seen once. The TCR sequence derives from an adult who received the AZD1222 COVID-19 vaccine. This sequence joins TRBV6-6 and TRBJ1-4; no clear D gene. Sequencing was performed on peripheral blood, taken 28 days after the second AZD1222 dose. The CDR3 region has the DNA TGTGCCAGCAGTTACGGGGAGTGGGCAACTAATGAAAAACTGTTTTTT. Amino acids: CASSYGEWATNEKLFF.